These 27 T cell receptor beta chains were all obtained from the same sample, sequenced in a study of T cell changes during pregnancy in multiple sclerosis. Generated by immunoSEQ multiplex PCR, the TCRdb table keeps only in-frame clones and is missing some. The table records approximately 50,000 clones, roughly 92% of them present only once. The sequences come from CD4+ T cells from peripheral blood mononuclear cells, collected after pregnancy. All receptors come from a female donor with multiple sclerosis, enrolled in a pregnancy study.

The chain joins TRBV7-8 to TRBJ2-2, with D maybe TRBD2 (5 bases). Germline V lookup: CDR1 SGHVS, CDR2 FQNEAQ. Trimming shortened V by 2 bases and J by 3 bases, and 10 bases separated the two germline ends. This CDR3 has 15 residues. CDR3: CASSLSGSDTGELFF. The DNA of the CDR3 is TGTGCCAGCAGCTTATCGGGGTCTGACACCGGGGAGCTGTTTTTT.

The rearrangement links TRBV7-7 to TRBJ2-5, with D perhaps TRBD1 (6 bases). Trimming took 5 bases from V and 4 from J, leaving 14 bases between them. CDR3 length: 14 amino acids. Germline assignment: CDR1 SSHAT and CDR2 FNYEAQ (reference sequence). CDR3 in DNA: TGTGCCAGCAGCCTATACAGGGTCCCAGAGACCCAGTACTTC. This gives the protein CASSLYRVPETQYF.

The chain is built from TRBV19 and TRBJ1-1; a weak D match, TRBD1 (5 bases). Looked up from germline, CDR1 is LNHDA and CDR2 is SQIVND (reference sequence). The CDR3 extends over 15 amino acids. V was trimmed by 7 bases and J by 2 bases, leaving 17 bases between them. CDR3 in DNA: TGTGCCAGTAATTCCCCTGGGGGGTCTAACACTGAAGCTTTCTTT. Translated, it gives CASNSPGGSNTEAFF.

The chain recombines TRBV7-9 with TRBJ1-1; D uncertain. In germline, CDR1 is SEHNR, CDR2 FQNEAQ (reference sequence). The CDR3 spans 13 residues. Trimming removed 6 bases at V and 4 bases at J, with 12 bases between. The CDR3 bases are TGTGCCAGCAGGCCCCGGGGAAGCACTGAAGCTTTCTTT. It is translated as CASRPRGSTEAFF.

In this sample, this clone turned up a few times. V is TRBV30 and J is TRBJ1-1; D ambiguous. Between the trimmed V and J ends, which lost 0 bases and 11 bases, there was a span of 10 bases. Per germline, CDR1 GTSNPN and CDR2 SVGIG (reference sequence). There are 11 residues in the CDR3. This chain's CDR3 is CAWSVEEWAFF. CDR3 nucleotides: TGTGCCTGGAGTGTGGAGGAGTGGGCTTTCTTT. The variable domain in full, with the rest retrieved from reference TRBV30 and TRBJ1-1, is SQTIHQWPATLVQPVGSPLSLECTVEGTSNPNLYWYRQAAGRGLQLLFYSVGIGQISSEVPQNLSASRPQDRQFILSSKKLLLSDSGFYLCAWSVEEWAFFGQGTRLTVV.

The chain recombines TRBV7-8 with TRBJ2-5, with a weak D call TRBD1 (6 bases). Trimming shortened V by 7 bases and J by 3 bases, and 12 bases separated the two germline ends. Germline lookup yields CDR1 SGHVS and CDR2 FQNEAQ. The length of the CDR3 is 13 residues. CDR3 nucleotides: TGTGCCAGCATCCAGGGGCGCAAAGAGACCCAGTACTTC. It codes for CASIQGRKETQYF.

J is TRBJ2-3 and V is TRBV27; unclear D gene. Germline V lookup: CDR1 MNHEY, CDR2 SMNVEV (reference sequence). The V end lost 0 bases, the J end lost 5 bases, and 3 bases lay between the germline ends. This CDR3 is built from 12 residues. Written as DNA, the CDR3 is TGTGCCAGCAGTTTATCCGGAGATACGCAGTATTTT. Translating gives CASSLSGDTQYF.

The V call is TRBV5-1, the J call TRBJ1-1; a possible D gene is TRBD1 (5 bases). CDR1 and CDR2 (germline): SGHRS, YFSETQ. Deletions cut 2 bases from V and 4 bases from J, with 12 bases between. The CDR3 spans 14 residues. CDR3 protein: CASSLVSGSTEAFF. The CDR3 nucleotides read TGCGCCAGCAGCTTAGTTTCAGGGTCCACTGAAGCTTTCTTT.

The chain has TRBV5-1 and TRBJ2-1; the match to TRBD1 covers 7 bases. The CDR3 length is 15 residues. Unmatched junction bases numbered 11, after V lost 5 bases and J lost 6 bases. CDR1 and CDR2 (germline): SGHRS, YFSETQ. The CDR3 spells CASRKTGDGFNEQFF. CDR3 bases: TGCGCCAGCAGGAAAACAGGGGACGGGTTCAATGAGCAGTTCTTC.

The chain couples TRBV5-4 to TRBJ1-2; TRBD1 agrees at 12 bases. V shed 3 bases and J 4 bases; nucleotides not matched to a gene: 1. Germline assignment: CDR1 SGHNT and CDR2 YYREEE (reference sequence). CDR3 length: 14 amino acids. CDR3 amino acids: CASSSGQGAYGYTF. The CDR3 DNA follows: TGTGCCAGCAGCTCGGGACAGGGGGCCTATGGCTACACCTTC.

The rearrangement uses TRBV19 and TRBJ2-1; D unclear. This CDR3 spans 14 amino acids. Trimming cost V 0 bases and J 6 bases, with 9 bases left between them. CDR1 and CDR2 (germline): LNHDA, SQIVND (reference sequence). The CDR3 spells CASSIDLVANEQFF. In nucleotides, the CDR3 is TGTGCCAGTAGTATAGATCTGGTGGCCAATGAGCAGTTCTTC.

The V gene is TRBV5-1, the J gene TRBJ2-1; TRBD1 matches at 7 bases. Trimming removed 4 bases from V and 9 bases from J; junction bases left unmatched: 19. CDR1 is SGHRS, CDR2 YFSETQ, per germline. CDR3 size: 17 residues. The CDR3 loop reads CASSAQHPIDRAGEQFF. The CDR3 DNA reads TGCGCCAGCAGCGCCCAGCACCCCATTGACAGGGCCGGTGAGCAGTTCTTC.

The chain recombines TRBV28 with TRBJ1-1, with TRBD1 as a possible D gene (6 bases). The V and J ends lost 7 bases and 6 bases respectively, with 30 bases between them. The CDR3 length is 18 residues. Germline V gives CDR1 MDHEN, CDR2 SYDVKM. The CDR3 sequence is CASNGGPRERENLSEAFF. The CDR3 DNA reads TGTGCCAGCAACGGGGGGCCTAGAGAGCGTGAAAATTTATCTGAAGCTTTCTTT.

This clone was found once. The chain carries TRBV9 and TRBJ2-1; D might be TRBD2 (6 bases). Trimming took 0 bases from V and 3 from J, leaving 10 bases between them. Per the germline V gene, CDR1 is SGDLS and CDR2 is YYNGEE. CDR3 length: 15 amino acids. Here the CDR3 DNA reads TGTGCCAGCAGCGTAGGTTGGGGGGTCTACAATGAGCAGTTCTTC. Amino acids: CASSVGWGVYNEQFF.

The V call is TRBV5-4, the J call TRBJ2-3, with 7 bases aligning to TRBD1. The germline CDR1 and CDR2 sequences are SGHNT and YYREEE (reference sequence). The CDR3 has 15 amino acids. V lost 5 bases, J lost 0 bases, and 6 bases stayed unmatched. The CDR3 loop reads CASRPGTASTDTQYF. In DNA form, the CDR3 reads TGTGCCAGCAGACCCGGGACAGCGAGCACAGATACGCAGTATTTT.

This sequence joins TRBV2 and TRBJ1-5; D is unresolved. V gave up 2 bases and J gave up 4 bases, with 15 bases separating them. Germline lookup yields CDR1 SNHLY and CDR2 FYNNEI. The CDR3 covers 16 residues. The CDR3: CASSELGRRANQPQHF. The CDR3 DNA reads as TGTGCCAGCAGTGAATTGGGGAGAAGGGCGAATCAGCCCCAGCATTTT.

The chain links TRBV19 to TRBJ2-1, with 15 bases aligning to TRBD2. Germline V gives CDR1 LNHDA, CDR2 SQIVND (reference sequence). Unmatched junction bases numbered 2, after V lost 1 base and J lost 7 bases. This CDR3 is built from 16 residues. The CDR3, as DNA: TGTGCCAGTAGTATAGCAGGACTAGCGGGAGGGAATGAGCAGTTCTTC. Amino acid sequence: CASSIAGLAGGNEQFF.

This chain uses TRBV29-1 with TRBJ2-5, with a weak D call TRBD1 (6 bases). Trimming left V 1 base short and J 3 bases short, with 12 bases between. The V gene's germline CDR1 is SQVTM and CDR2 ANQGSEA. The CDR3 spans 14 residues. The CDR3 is CSVEVGAGKETQYF. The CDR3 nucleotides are TGCAGCGTTGAAGTGGGGGCAGGCAAAGAGACCCAGTACTTC.

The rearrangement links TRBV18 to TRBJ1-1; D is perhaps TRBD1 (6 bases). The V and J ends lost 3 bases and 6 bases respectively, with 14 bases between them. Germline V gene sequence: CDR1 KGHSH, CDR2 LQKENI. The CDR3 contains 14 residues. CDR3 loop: CASSPKRGSAEAFF. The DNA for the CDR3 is TGTGCCAGCTCACCGAAGAGGGGGTCGGCTGAAGCTTTCTTT.

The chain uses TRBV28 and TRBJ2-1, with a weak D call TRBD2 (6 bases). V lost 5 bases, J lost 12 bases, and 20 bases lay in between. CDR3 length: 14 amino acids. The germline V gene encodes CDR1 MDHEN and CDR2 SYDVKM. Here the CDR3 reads CASSPTTSGKRQFF. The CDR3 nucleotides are TGTGCCAGCAGTCCTACGACTAGTGGGAAGAGGCAGTTCTTC.

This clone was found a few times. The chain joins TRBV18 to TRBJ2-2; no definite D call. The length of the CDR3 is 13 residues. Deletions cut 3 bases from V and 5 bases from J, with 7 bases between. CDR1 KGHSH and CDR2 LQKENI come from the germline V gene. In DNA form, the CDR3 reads TGTGCCAGCTCACCGCAGAGGACCGGGGAGCTGTTTTTT. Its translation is CASSPQRTGELFF.

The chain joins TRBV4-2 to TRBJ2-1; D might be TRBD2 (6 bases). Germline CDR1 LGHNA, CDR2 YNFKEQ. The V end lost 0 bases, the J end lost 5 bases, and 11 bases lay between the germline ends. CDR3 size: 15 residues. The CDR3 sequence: CASSQEGGRNNEQFF. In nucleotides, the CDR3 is TGTGCCAGCAGCCAAGAGGGAGGTAGGAACAATGAGCAGTTCTTC.

This CDR3 is CASTGSGRWFYNEQFF. The CDR3 DNA follows: TGTGCCAGTACCGGTAGCGGGAGGTGGTTCTACAATGAGCAGTTCTTC. The chain uses TRBV19 and TRBJ2-1; 10 bases are a match to TRBD2. Germline-derived CDR1 and CDR2 are LNHDA and SQIVND (reference sequence). This CDR3 is 16 amino acids long. V gave up 7 bases and J gave up 3 bases; unmatched junction bases: 9.

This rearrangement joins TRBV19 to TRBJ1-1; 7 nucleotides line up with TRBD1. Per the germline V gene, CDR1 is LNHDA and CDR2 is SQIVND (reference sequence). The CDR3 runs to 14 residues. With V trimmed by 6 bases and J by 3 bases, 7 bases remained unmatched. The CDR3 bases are TGTGCCAGTAGGGCCGGGACAGTTGACACTGAAGCTTTCTTT. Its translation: CASRAGTVDTEAFF. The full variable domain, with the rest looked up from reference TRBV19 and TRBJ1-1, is DGGITQSPKYLFRKEGQNVTLSCEQNLNHDAMYWYRQDPGQGLRLIYYSQIVNDFQKGDIAEGYSVSREKKESFPLTVTSAQKNPTAFYLCASRAGTVDTEAFFGQGTRLTVV.

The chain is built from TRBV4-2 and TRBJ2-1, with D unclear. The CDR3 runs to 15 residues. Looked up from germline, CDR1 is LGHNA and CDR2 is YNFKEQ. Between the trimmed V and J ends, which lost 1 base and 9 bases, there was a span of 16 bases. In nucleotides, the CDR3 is TGTGCCAGCAGCCAAGGCGGTCCCCGACGGAGTGAGCAGTTCTTC. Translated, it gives CASSQGGPRRSEQFF.

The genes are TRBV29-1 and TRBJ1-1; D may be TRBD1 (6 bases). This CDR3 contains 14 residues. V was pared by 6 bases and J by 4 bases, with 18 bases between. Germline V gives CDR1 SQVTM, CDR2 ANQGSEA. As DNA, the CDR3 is TGCAGCGTCAGAAAGACAGGCTCGGGCACTGAAGCTTTCTTT. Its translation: CSVRKTGSGTEAFF.

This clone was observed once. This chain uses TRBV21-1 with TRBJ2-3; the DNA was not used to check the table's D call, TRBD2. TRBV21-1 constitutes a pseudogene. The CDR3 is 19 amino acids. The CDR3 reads CASSKARASGLFGTDTQYF. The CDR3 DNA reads TGTGCCAGCAGCAAAGCGCGGGCCTCGGGACTCTTTGGGACAGATACGCAGTATTTT.